The 6 T cell receptor beta chains in this list originate from one sample, sequenced in a study of CD8 T cells in ankylosing spondylitis. MiXCR, run by TCRdb on the 5' RACE reads, gives a single entry per CDR3 protein. The sample has fewer than 500,000 distinct CDR3 sequences; 20% to 25% are singletons. These receptors have no known antigen. General study results and limits: A TCR beta motif made of 7 to 9 highly homologous variants seemed typical of ankylosing spondylitis blood.

The specimen sequenced was blood, either unsorted or a sorted T cell fraction (not recorded which). The receptors were gathered from a male donor with ankylosing spondylitis.

Only a few counts were recorded for this clonotype. The J gene is TRBJ2-1, the V gene TRBV30, with D unclear. The CDR3 consists of 15 residues. V was clipped by 2 bases and J by 8 bases, with 19 bases between them. Per germline, CDR1 GTSNPN and CDR2 SVGIG (reference sequence). CDR3 in DNA: TGTGCCTGGAGTAGGCGATTGACAAGCAACGATGAGCAGTTCTTC. Translating gives CAWSRRLTSNDEQFF.

In nucleotides, the CDR3 is TGTGCCACCAGTCTGGGACTAAGAATGGAGCAGTTCTTC. Translation: CATSLGLRMEQFF. V gene TRBV15 combines with J gene TRBJ2-1; 7 nucleotides agree with TRBD2. This CDR3 is 13 amino acids long. Germline V gene lookup returns CDR1 LNHNV and CDR2 YYDKDF (reference sequence). V was pared by 6 bases and J by 10 bases, with 9 bases of the junction left unmatched.

This sequence joins TRBV28 and TRBJ2-7; the D call may be TRBD1 or TRBD2 (5 bases each). V lost 3 bases, J lost 4 bases, and 19 bases lay in between. This CDR3 is built from 16 residues. Germline V gene lookup returns CDR1 MDHEN and CDR2 SYDVKM. In nucleotides, the CDR3 is TGTGCCAGCAGTTTCCTGGGACGGCGGAGACTTTACGAGCAGTACTTC. Amino acids: CASSFLGRRRLYEQYF.

This chain joins TRBV6-5 and TRBJ2-3; 7 bases are shared with TRBD1. V was clipped by 0 bases and J by 9 bases; unmatched bases: 6. Germline values: CDR1 MNHEY, CDR2 SVGAGI. The CDR3 has 14 amino acids. CDR3 in amino acids: CASSYSAQGPTQYF. The CDR3 region has the DNA TGTGCCAGCAGTTACTCCGCACAGGGGCCAACGCAGTATTTT.

This clonotype came up a few times. This chain joins TRBV5-1 and TRBJ2-3; weak D call: TRBD1 (7 bases). The V gene lost 0 bases and the J gene lost 6 bases, with 11 bases spanning the gap. The CDR3 runs 14 residues. Germline CDR1 reads SGHRS; CDR2 reads YFSETQ. CDR3 sequence: CASSLGGTEDTQYF. The CDR3 DNA sequence: TGCGCCAGCAGCTTGGGCGGGACAGAGGATACGCAGTATTTT.

The V call is TRBV30, the J call TRBJ1-5; TRBD1 is a possible D gene (5 bases). V lost 4 bases, J lost 4 bases, and 8 bases lay in between. The V gene's germline CDR1 is GTSNPN and CDR2 SVGIG (reference sequence). This CDR3 spans 12 amino acids. The CDR3 loop reads CAWNGGNQPQHF. Here the CDR3 DNA reads TGTGCCTGGAACGGGGGAAATCAGCCCCAGCATTTT.